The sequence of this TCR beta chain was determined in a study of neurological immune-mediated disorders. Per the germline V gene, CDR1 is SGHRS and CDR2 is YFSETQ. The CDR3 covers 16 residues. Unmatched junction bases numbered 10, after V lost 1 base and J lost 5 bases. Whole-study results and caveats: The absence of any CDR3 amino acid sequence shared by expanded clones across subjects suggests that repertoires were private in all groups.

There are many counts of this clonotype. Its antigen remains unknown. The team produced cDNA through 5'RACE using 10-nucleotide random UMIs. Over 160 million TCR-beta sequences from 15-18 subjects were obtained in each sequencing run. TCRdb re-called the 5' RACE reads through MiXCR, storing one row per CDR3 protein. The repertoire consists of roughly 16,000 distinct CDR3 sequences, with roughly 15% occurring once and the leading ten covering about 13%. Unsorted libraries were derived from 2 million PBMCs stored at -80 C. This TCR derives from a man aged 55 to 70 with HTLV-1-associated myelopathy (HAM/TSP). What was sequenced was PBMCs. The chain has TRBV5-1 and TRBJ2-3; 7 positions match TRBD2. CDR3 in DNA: TGCGCCAGCAGCTTGTTTAGCGGGCTCAAGGGAGATACGCAGTATTTT. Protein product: CASSLFSGLKGDTQYF.